The TCR beta chain described here comes from a study of tumor and adjacent non-tumor tissue in lung cancer. In the study overall: Around 4.2 million productive TCRbeta reads were obtained per sample on average.

This sample's RNA came from whole unsorted tissue. More than 3 cm separated this lung sample from the edge of the tumor. Whole-study results and caveats: Tumor repertoires had a smaller top 100 clone share than normal lung. Significantly higher TCR diversity was found in tumor than normal lung.

TCRbeta libraries were built with three rounds of nested PCR, modified from ARM-PCR. TCRdb re-derived calls from the multiplex PCR reads in MiXCR, one entry per CDR3 protein. The sample consists of roughly 49,000 distinct CDR3 sequences, about 79% of them appearing once. The CDR3 runs to 12 residues. Germline CDR1 MNHNY, CDR2 SVGAGI (reference sequence). As regards this clonotype: As yet, its antigen is unknown. The germline gene is not matched at one end of the junction; a read error may be the cause.

This rearrangement joins TRBV6-6 to TRBJ2-3, with TRBD2 matching over 8 bases. The TCR sequence derives from a woman aged 55-70 years with non-small cell lung cancer. Sequencing input: distant non-tumor lung tissue. CDR3 amino acids: CANSGAGDTRYF. The CDR3, as DNA: TGTGCCAATAGCGGGGCGGGAGATACGCGGTATTTT.